The present T cell receptor (beta chain) was sequenced within a study of T-cell memory formation after mild COVID-19. This CDR3 is 13 amino acids long. Trimming shortened V by 4 bases and J by 5 bases, and 11 bases separated the two germline ends. Germline V gene lookup returns CDR1 MNHEY and CDR2 SMNVEV (reference sequence). This clonotype appeared many times. TCR alpha and TCR beta cDNA libraries with sample barcodes and UMIs came from 5'RACE using constant-segment primers. Via MiXCR, TCRdb re-called the 5' RACE reads, giving one row per CDR3 protein. This table has roughly 340,000 distinct CDR3 sequences, about 15% appearing once.

The sequenced material came from PBMCs or a T cell subset sorted from them (not recorded which). The J gene is TRBJ2-5, the V gene TRBV27, with a possible D match to TRBD2 (5 bases). The TCR originated in a man aged 18 to 35 who had mild COVID-19 (a few samples of this study predate the infection). Cell type and time point are not known. This CDR3 reads CASSYGLWETQYF. CDR3 bases: TGTGCCAGCAGTTACGGACTGTGGGAGACCCAGTACTTC.